This T cell receptor (beta chain) originates from a study of T cells in Graves' hyperthyroidism and ophthalmopathy. The overall study: Peripheral blood was collected at initial diagnosis, before any treatment.

The CDR3 regions of TCR beta were amplified from RNA transcripts. In the first-round RT-PCR of the TCR CDR3, the HTBI primer set was used. Using its own MiXCR run on the multiplex PCR reads, TCRdb lists one record per CDR3 protein. Among approximately 600,000 distinct CDR3 sequences listed, 20% to 25% were seen once. Diagnostic decisions used clinical symptoms, serum thyroxine and TRAb, thyroid ultrasound and orbital computed tomography. In the case of this clonotype: Its matching antigen is unknown. The germline gene is not matched at one end of the junction; a read error may be the cause.

Study-level points and caveats: Ophthalmopathy stood apart from stable hyperthyroidism in a 13 V-J model. Expanded thyroid clonotypes (above 0.001) were mostly also found in blood.

In germline, CDR1 is LNHDA, CDR2 SQIVND (reference sequence). The CDR3 is 16 residues long. Sample: blood. The chain is built from TRBV19 and TRBJ2-7; TRBD1 aligns across 10 bases. The source is a man aged 25-45 years with Graves' ophthalmopathy. The CDR3: CASSLERGQGTHEQYF. CDR3 nucleotide sequence: TGTGCCAGTAGTTTAGAAAGGGGACAGGGGACCCACGAGCAGTACTTC.